One sample yielded the 3 T cell receptor beta chains listed below, sequenced in a study of T cell repertoires in cytomegalovirus infection. TCRdb analysed the reads with MiXCR anew, one entry per CDR3 protein. The data show under 850,000 distinct CDR3 sequences, roughly a third seen once. Antigens of these TCRs are unknown. Sequenced here: cultured PBMCs, sampled from culture after CMV antigen stimulation. Every receptor here comes from a human donor in good health (CMV status not recorded). Some clones in this sample may be carry-over from other donors' samples.

This clonotype was seen more than once but under ten times. CDR3 amino acids: CASSVDLNQETQYF. The CDR3 coding sequence is TGTGCCAGCAGCGTAGACCTTAACCAAGAGACCCAGTACTTC. The J gene is TRBJ2-5, the V gene TRBV9, with no clear D. Trimming took 0 bases from V and 0 from J, leaving 6 bases between them. This CDR3 has 14 residues. Germline CDR1 SGDLS, CDR2 YYNGEE.

The gene calls are TRBV7-9 and TRBJ2-7, with 9 bases that match TRBD2. The germline gives CDR1 SEHNR, CDR2 FQNEAQ (reference sequence). The CDR3 spans 16 residues. Unmatched junction bases numbered 9, after V lost 4 bases and J lost 2 bases. CDR3 protein: CASSSKTSGKPYEQYF. The CDR3 DNA reads TGTGCCAGCAGCTCAAAGACTAGCGGAAAACCCTACGAGCAGTACTTC.

The CDR3 nucleotides are TGTGCCACCAGTGATTTGCGGTTGGGCTATGGCTACACCTTC. It codes for CATSDLRLGYGYTF. The chain carries TRBV24-1 and TRBJ1-2; D is uncertain. The germline V and J ends were trimmed by 0 bases and 4 bases, with 8 bases remaining between them. CDR3 length: 14 residues. Germline-derived CDR1 and CDR2 are KGHDR and SFDVKD.